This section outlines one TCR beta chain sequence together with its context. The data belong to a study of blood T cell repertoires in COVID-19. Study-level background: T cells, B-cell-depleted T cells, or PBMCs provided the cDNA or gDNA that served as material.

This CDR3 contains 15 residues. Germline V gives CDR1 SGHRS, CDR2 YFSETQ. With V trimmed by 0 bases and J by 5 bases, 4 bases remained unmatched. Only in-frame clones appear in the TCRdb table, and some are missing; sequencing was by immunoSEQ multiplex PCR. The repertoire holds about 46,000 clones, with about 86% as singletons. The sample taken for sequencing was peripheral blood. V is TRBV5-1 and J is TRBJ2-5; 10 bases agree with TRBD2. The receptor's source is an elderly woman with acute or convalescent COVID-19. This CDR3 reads CASSLGNSGGETQYF. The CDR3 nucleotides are TGCGCCAGCAGCTTGGGCAATAGCGGGGGGGAGACCCAGTACTTC.